The TCR beta chain under discussion was sequenced for a study of vaccination and CD4 T cells after COVID-19. The CDR3 has 13 residues. Trimming took off 4 bases at V and 4 bases at J, with 9 bases between the two ends. Scientists ran DNA taken from cultured CD4+ T cells through the Oncomine TCR Beta short-read assay for sequencing. MiXCR, applied by TCRdb to the PCR reads, yields one record per CDR3 protein. The sample contains fewer than 20,000 distinct CDR3 sequences, approximately 54% of which appear only once. To note about this clonotype: The antigen is undetermined.

As for treatment: approximately nine-day PBMC culture with coronavirus spike peptide pools or control peptides (ViraFEST assay). The sample was CD4+ T cells from blood, cultured in vitro. This receptor was obtained from a human donor who had recovered from COVID-19. This chain connects TRBV12-3 or TRBV12-4 to TRBJ2-3, with D perhaps being TRBD1 or TRBD2 (5 bases each). The CDR3 protein is CASSSGPPDTQYF. In DNA form, the CDR3 reads TGTGCCAGCAGTTCGGGACCTCCAGATACGCAGTATTTT.